This T cell receptor beta chain was identified in a study of blood T cell repertoires in COVID-19. Study information: Whether acute or convalescent, the COVID-19 samples came from the United States, Italy and Spain. PBMCs, B-cell-depleted T cells, or T cells provided the cDNA or gDNA that made up the material.

Authors' data handling: Amplification from reference gene primers served as the basis for estimated nucleated cell counts. Repertoires were generated with immunoSEQ multiplex PCR, while TCRdb's copy carries only in-frame clones and drops some. V, J and clone size are those of that table, while D and trimming were read from the DNA. In the table there are 170,000 or so clones, approximately 88% of which are singletons. The Seattle patients, enrolled during active infection, were followed longitudinally. The sequencing sample was made of peripheral blood. This receptor was identified in a woman in her thirties or forties with COVID-19, enrolled during active disease.

CDR3 sequence reads: CASSDSRDGSTDTQYF. CDR3 DNA sequence: TGTGCCAGCAGTGACTCCCGGGATGGCAGCACAGATACGCAGTATTTT. The chain carries TRBV6-4 and TRBJ2-3; D is possibly TRBD2 (5 bases). The V gene lost 0 bases and the J gene lost 0 bases, with 10 bases spanning the gap. The germline gives CDR1 MRHNA, CDR2 SNTAGT. The CDR3 runs to 16 residues.